This TCR beta chain was captured in a study of blood T cells in healthy people across ages. There are a few counts of this clonotype. The CDR3 extends over 15 amino acids. Germline V gene data show CDR1 as SGHTA and CDR2 as FQGNSA. V dropped 5 bases and J dropped 2 bases, with 16 bases sitting between them. PCR was performed a second time for roughly 7 to 11 cycles using a sample-barcoded 5' primer and a J-beta primer mix. TCRdb fed the 5' RACE reads into MiXCR, producing one record per CDR3 protein. The sample consists of about 810,000 distinct CDR3 sequences, 35% to 40% of them appearing once. This sequence was found in a man between 18 and 29 years old in good health. The chain couples TRBV7-2 to TRBJ2-7; D may correspond to TRBD1 or TRBD2 (5 bases each). The specimen sequenced was blood. This chain's CDR3 is CASSPQAGLTYEQYF. The DNA for the CDR3 is TGTGCCAGCAGCCCACAGGCGGGCCTTACCTACGAGCAGTACTTC. The complete variable domain, with remaining parts taken from reference TRBV7-2 and TRBJ2-7, reads GAGVSQSPSNKVTEKGKDVELRCDPISGHTALYWYRQSLGQGLEFLIYFQGNSAPDKSGLPSDRFSAERTGGSVSTLTIQRTQQEDSAVYLCASSPQAGLTYEQYFGPGTRLTVT.